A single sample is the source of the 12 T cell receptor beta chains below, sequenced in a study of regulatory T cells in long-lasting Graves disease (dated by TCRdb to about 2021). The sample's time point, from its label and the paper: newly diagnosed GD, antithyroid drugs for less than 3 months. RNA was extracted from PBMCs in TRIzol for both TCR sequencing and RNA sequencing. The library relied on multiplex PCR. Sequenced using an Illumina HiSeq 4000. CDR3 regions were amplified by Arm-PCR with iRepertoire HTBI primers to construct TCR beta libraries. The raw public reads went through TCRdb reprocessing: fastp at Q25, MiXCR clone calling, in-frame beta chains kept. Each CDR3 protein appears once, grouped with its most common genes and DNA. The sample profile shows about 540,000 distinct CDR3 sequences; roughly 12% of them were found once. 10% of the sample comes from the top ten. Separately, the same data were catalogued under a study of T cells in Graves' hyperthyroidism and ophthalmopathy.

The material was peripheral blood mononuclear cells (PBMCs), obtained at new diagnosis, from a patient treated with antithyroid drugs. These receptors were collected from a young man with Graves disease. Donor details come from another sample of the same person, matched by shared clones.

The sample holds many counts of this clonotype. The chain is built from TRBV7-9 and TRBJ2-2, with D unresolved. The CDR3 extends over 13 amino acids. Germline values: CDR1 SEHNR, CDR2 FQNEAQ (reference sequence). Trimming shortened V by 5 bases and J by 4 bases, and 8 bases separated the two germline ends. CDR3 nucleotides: TGTGCCAGCAGCCCACCGGGCACCGGGGAGCTGTTTTTT. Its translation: CASSPPGTGELFF.

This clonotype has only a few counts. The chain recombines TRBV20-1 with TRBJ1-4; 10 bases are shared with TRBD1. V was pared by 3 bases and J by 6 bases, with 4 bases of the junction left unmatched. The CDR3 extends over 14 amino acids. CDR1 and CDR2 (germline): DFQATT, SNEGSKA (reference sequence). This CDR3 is CSASGTGEDEKLFF. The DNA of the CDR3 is TGCAGTGCTAGCGGGACAGGGGAAGATGAAAAACTGTTTTTT.

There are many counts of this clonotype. The DNA for the CDR3 is TGTGCCAGCAGTTACAGGTCCGCGCACTACGAGCAGTACTTC. Translation: CASSYRSAHYEQYF. The chain recombines TRBV6-5 with TRBJ2-7, with no clear D. CDR1 is MNHEY and CDR2 is SVGAGI in the germline V gene. The ends were cut back, 2 bases at V and 3 bases at J, with 11 bases in the middle. This CDR3 contains 14 residues.

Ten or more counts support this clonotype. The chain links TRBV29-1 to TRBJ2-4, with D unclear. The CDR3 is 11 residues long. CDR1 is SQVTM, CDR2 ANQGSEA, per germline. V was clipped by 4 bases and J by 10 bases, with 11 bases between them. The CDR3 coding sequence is TGCAGCGTTGCGTACGGGTCGATTCAGTACTTC. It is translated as CSVAYGSIQYF.

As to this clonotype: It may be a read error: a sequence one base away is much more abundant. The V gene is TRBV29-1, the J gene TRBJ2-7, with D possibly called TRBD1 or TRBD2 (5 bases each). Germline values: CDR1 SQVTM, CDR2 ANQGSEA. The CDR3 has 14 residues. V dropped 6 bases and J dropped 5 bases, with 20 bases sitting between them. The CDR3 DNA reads TGCAGCGTGGACATACGGGACCTCCCCCACGAGCAGTACTTC. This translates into CSVDIRDLPHEQYF.

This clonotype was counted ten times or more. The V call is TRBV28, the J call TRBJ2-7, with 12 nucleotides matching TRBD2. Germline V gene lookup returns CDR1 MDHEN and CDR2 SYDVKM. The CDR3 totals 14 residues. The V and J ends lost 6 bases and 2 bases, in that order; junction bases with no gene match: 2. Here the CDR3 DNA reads TGTGCCAGCAGCCGACTAGCGGGAGCCTACGAGCAGTACTTC. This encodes CASSRLAGAYEQYF.

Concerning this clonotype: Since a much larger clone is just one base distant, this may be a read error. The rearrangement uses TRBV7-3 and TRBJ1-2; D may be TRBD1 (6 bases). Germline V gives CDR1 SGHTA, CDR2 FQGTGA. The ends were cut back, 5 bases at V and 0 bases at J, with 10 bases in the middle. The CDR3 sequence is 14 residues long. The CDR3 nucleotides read TGTGCCAGCAGCCTGACAGGAACTAACTATGGCTACACCTTC. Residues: CASSLTGTNYGYTF. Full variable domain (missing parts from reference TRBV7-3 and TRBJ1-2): GAGVSQTPSNKVTEKGKYVELRCDPISGHTALYWYRQSLGQGPEFLIYFQGTGAADDSGLPNDRFFAVRPEGSVSTLKIQRTERGDSAVYLCASSLTGTNYGYTFGSGTRLTVV.

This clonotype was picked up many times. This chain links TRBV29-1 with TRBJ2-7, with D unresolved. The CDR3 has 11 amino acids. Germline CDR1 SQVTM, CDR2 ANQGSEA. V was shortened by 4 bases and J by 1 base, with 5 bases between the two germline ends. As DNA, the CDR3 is TGCAGCGTTGCACAGTCCTACGAGCAGTACTTC. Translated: CSVAQSYEQYF.

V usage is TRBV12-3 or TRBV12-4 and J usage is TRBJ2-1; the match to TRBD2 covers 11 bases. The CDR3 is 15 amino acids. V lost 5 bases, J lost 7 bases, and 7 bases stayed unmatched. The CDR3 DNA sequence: TGTGCCAGCAGTCCCCTCTCTAGCGGGAGGAATGAGCAGTTCTTC. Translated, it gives CASSPLSSGRNEQFF.

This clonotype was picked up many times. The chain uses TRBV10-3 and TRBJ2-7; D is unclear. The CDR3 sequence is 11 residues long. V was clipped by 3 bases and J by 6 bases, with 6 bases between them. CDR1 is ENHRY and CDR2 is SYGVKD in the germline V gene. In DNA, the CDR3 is TGTGCCATCAGTGAATCTCTCGAGCAGTACTTC. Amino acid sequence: CAISESLEQYF.

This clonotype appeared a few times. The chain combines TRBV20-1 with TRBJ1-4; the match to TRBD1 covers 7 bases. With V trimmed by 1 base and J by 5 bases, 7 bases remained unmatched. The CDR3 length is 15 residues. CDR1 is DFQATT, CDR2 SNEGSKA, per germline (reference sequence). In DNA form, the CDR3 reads TGCAGTGCTAGAGTCCCACAGGGGCTGAATGAAAAACTGTTTTTT. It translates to CSARVPQGLNEKLFF.

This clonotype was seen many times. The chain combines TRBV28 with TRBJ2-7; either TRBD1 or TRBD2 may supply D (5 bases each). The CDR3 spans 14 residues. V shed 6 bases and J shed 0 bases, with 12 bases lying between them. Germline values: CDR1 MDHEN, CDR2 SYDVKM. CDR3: CASRNRDASYEQYF. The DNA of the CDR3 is TGTGCCAGCAGAAACCGGGACGCCTCCTACGAGCAGTACTTC.